The entry below describes one T cell receptor beta chain. Its antigen is not identified. The data belong to a study of cytomegalovirus exposure and HLA in healthy donors. Study-wide points: Among TCR beta chains, those listed as cytomegalovirus-associated numbered fewer than 200.

The PCR made use of 60 Vbeta and 13 Jbeta primers. TCRdb's copy holds only in-frame clones and misses some; the assay was immunoSEQ multiplex PCR. The table includes some 110,000 clones, about 79% detected once. Donors in the study were healthy people who gave bone marrow. The sample comprised PBMCs. The source is a man aged 30-40 years in good health and CMV-seropositive.

This chain's CDR3 is CASSERDSSNSNQPQHF. DNA of the CDR3: TGTGCCAGCAGTGAACGGGACAGCTCTAATAGCAATCAGCCCCAGCATTTT. The chain uses TRBV6-1 and TRBJ1-5; 7 nucleotides line up with TRBD1. Trimming cost V 2 bases and J 0 bases; bases outside gene matches: 7. In germline, CDR1 is MNHNS, CDR2 SASEGT. CDR3 length: 17 amino acids.